This T cell receptor beta chain comes out of a study of monozygotic twins with inflammatory bowel disease. Germline CDR1 reads SGHRS; CDR2 reads YFSETQ. The length of the CDR3 is 14 residues. Concerning this clonotype itself: Its matching antigen is unknown.

Incorporation of UMIs carrying a 6-nucleotide sample barcode was performed by template switching. Reanalyzing the 5' RACE reads, TCRdb keeps one entry per CDR3 protein, without DNA. The table for this sample gives 170,000 or so distinct CDR3 sequences. Findings of the study overall: Extra variability in the repertoires of patients may have come from differing immunosuppressive treatments.

The authors drew about 2.7 ml of blood from each donor. The V gene is TRBV5-1, the J gene TRBJ1-1; TCRdb gives TRBD1 as the D gene, but with no DNA this cannot be confirmed. This clonotype originated in a human donor with ulcerative colitis or Crohn's disease, or a healthy co-twin of an affected twin (not recorded which). Input material: blood. The CDR3 loop is CASSLGGIGPEAFF.